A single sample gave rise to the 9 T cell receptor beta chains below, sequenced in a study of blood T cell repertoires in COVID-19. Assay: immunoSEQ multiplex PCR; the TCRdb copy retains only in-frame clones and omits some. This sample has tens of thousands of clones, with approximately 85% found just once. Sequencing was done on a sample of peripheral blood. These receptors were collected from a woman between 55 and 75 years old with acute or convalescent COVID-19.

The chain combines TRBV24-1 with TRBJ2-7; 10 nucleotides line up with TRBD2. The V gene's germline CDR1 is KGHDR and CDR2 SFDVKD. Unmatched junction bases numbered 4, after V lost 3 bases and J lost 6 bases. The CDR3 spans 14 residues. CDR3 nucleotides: TGTGCCACCAGTGATACTAGCGGGATCCGCGAGCAGTACTTC. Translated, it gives CATSDTSGIREQYF.

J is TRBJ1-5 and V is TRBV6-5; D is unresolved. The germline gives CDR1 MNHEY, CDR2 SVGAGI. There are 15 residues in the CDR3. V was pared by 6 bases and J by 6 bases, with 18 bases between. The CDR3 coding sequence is TGTGCCAGCAGGGCCGGCGCGGGCCGGGGTCAGCCCCAGCATTTT. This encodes CASRAGAGRGQPQHF.

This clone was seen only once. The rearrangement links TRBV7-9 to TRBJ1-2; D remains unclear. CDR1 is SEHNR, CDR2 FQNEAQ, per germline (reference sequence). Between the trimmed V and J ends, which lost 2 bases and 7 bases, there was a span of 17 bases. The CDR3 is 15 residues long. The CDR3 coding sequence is TGTGCCAGCAGCTTATCATCAACGGATCGAGGTGGCTACACCTTC. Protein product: CASSLSSTDRGGYTF.

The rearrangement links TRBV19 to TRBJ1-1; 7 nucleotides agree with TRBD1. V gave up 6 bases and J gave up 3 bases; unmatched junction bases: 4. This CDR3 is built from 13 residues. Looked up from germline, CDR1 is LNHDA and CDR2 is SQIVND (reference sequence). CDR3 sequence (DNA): TGTGCCAGTAGCGGTGGGACAGACACTGAAGCTTTCTTT. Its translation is CASSGGTDTEAFF.

The CDR3 loop is CASSRTSGRADEQYF. The CDR3 DNA reads TGTGCCAGCAGCCGGACTAGCGGGAGGGCCGACGAGCAGTACTTC. This chain connects TRBV4-2 to TRBJ2-7; 15 bases line up with TRBD2. Trimming at V came to 4 bases and at J to 5 bases, leaving 3 bases not matched to a gene. This CDR3 has 15 amino acids. CDR1 LGHNA and CDR2 YNFKEQ come from the germline V gene.

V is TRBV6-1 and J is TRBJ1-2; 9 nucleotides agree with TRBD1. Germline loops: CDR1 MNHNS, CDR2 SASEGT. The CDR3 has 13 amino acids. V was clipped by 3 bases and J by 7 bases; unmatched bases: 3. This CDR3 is CASSERDRAGYTF. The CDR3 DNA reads TGTGCCAGCAGTGAGCGGGACAGGGCTGGCTACACCTTC.

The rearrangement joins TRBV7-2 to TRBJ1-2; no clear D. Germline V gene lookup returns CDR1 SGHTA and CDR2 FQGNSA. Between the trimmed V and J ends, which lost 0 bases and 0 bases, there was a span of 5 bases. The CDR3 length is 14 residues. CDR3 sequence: CASSLAVANYGYTF. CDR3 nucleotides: TGTGCCAGCAGCTTAGCGGTAGCTAACTATGGCTACACCTTC.

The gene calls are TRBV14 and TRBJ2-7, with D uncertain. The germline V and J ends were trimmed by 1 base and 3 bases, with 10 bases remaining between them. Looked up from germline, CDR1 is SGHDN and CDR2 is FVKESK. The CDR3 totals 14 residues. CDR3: CASSQGGRLYEQYF. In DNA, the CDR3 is TGTGCCAGCAGCCAAGGTGGCCGACTCTACGAGCAGTACTTC.

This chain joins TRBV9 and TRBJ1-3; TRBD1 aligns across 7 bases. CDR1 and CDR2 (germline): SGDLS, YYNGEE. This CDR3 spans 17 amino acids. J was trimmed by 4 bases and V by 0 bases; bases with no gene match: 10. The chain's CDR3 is CASSVAPTQGKGNTIYF. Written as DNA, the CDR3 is TGTGCCAGCAGCGTAGCCCCAACACAGGGGAAGGGAAACACCATATATTTT.